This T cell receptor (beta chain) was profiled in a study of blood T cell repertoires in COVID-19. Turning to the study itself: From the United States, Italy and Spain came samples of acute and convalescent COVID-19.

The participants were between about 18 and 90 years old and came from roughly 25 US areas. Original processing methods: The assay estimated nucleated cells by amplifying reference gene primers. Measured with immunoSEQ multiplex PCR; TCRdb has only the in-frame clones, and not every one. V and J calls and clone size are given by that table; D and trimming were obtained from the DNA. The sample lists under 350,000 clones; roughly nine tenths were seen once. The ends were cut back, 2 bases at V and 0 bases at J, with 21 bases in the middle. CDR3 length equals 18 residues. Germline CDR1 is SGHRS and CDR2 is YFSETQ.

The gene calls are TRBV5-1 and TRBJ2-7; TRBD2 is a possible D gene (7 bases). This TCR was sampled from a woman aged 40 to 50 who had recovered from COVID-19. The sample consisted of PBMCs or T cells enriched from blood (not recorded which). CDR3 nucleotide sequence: TGCGCCAGCAGCTTTCGGGCGGCGGGGAGGGGGGTCTCCTACGAGCAGTACTTC. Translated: CASSFRAAGRGVSYEQYF.